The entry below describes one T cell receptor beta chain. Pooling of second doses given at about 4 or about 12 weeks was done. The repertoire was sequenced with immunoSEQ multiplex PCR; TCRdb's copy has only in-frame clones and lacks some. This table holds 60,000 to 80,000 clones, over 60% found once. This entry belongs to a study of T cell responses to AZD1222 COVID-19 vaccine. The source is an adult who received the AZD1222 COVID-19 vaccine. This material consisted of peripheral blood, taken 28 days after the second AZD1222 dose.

CDR3 sequence: CASSLMTSGSSDEQFF. The CDR3, as DNA: TGTGCCAGCTCCCTTATGACTAGCGGGAGTTCGGATGAGCAGTTCTTC. The rearrangement links TRBV18 to TRBJ2-1, with 12 bases lining up with TRBD2. V dropped 6 bases and J dropped 8; count of bases not matched to a gene: 11. CDR3 length: 16 residues. The germline CDR1 and CDR2 sequences are KGHSH and LQKENI. The full variable domain, its missing parts supplied by reference TRBV18 and TRBJ2-1, is NAGVMQNPRHLVRRRGQEARLRCSPMKGHSHVYWYRQLPEEGLKFMVYLQKENIIDESGMPKERFSAEFPKEGPSILRIQQVVRGDSAAYFCASSLMTSGSSDEQFFGPGTRLTVL.